This T cell receptor (beta chain) was identified in a study of shared clonotypes between healthy human individuals. TCRdb's copy holds only in-frame clones and misses some; the assay was immunoSEQ multiplex PCR. Here the sample spans approximately 980,000 clones, over 60% being singletons. CDR3 size: 15 residues. Germline values: CDR1 SGHTA, CDR2 FQGNSA. Trimming stripped 2 bases from V and 1 base from J, with 11 bases between. The chain links TRBV7-2 to TRBJ2-5; D ambiguous. The sample consisted of memory CD4+ T cells sorted from blood. Subset defined: CD45RA-negative fraction. The clonotype was recovered from a man in his late teens or twenties in good health. In DNA form, the CDR3 reads TGTGCCAGCAGCTTATCATACTCGACCCAAGAGACCCAGTACTTC. It yields the protein CASSLSYSTQETQYF.